One sample yielded the 10 T cell receptor beta chains listed below, sequenced in a study of beta chain features in type 1 diabetes. The study's findings and limits: Type 1 diabetes patients showed a moderate but significant shortening of TCRB CDR3s in all four CD4+ subsets.

Reverse transcribing all isolated RNA meant expressed TCRB transcripts were sequenced. The repertoire was sequenced with immunoSEQ multiplex PCR; TCRdb's copy has only in-frame clones and lacks some. The table has around 260,000 clones, just over 20% seen once; the top ten hold 0.028%. The antigens of these receptors remain unknown. Specimen: naive CD4+ T cells from blood. These receptors were collected from a woman between 40 and 50 years old with type 1 diabetes.

The chain joins TRBV5-6 to TRBJ2-7; 9 bases match TRBD1. This CDR3 has 15 amino acids. Germline trimming cut 3 bases from V and 5 bases from J; bases unmatched to any gene: 9. CDR1 SGHDT and CDR2 YYEEEE come from the germline V gene. In DNA form, the CDR3 reads TGTGCCAGCAGCTCCCAGGGACAGGGAGGGCACGAGCAGTACTTC. Translating it yields CASSSQGQGGHEQYF.

This clone was found a few times. The chain links TRBV7-9 to TRBJ1-4, with D perhaps matching TRBD1 (5 bases). CDR1 is SEHNR, CDR2 FQNEAQ, per germline (reference sequence). V was shortened by 5 bases and J by 9 bases, with 19 bases between the two germline ends. The CDR3 runs 15 residues. As DNA, the CDR3 is TGTGCCAGCAGCGTGGGGGACTGGAAGAATCAAAAACTGTTTTTT. Protein product: CASSVGDWKNQKLFF.

The gene calls are TRBV5-4 and TRBJ1-1; no clear D. This CDR3 has 16 residues. The germline V and J ends were trimmed by 4 bases and 5 bases, with 21 bases remaining between them. Germline CDR1 SGHNT, CDR2 YYREEE (reference sequence). This CDR3 is CASSPLLTSGETEAFF. The CDR3 coding sequence is TGTGCCAGCAGCCCACTACTAACAAGCGGAGAGACTGAAGCTTTCTTT. Variable domain in full (rest from reference TRBV5-4 and TRBJ1-1): ETGVTQSPTHLIKTRGQQVTLRCSSQSGHNTVSWYQQALGQGPQFIFQYYREEENGRGNFPPRFSGLQFPNYSSELNVNALELDDSALYLCASSPLLTSGETEAFFGQGTRLTVV.

This clone was seen more than once but under ten times. The chain joins TRBV7-2 to TRBJ2-4, with a weak D call TRBD2 (6 bases). CDR3 length: 14 amino acids. Germline values: CDR1 SGHTA, CDR2 FQGNSA. V gave up 7 bases and J gave up 6 bases, with 16 bases separating them. This CDR3 is CASTSQSGRNIQYF. CDR3 DNA: TGTGCCAGCACCTCTCAGTCCGGGAGAAACATTCAGTACTTC. Complete variable domain (other parts from reference TRBV7-2 and TRBJ2-4): GAGVSQSPSNKVTEKGKDVELRCDPISGHTALYWYRQSLGQGLEFLIYFQGNSAPDKSGLPSDRFSAERTGGSVSTLTIQRTQQEDSAVYLCASTSQSGRNIQYFGAGTRLSVL.

This sequence joins TRBV18 and TRBJ1-2; D perhaps matches TRBD1 (6 bases). CDR3 size: 13 residues. V lost 2 bases to trimming and J lost 8 bases, with 12 bases between them. The V gene's germline CDR1 is KGHSH and CDR2 LQKENI. In nucleotides, the CDR3 is TGTGCCAGCTCACCATGGGACAAAGTAGGCTACACCTTC. Its protein is CASSPWDKVGYTF. Drawing the rest from reference TRBV18 and TRBJ1-2, the complete variable domain is NAGVMQNPRHLVRRRGQEARLRCSPMKGHSHVYWYRQLPEEGLKFMVYLQKENIIDESGMPKERFSAEFPKEGPSILRIQQVVRGDSAAYFCASSPWDKVGYTFGSGTRLTVV.

This clone turned up a few times. The chain joins TRBV2 to TRBJ1-5; 8 positions match TRBD1. Germline CDR1 reads SNHLY; CDR2 reads FYNNEI. V gave up 6 bases and J gave up 2 bases; unmatched junction bases: 3. The CDR3 runs to 14 residues. CDR3 DNA sequence: TGTGCCAGCAGCCAGACAGGGGGCAATCAGCCCCAGCATTTT. Its translation: CASSQTGGNQPQHF.

This clone was picked up a small number of times. The gene calls are TRBV7-3 and TRBJ2-6; D is unclear. Trimming removed 4 bases at V and 3 bases at J, with 13 bases between. This CDR3 spans 16 amino acids. Germline assignment: CDR1 SGHTA and CDR2 FQGTGA. CDR3 protein: CASSSYLFVGANVLTF. The CDR3 DNA reads as TGTGCCAGCAGCTCTTATCTGTTTGTTGGGGCCAACGTCCTGACTTTC.

This sequence joins TRBV29-1 and TRBJ2-1; D might be TRBD2 (7 bases). Germline V CDR1 and CDR2: SQVTM, ANQGSEA. This CDR3 has 16 residues. With 7 bases removed from V and 4 bases from J, the gap between germline ends came to 23 bases. The CDR3 bases are TGCAGCGGCCAAAGGGGAGGGAAGGGGGTATACAATGAGCAGTTCTTC. The encoded protein is CSGQRGGKGVYNEQFF.

This chain connects TRBV19 to TRBJ1-1; no firm D call. V lost 7 bases to trimming and J lost 0 bases, with 9 bases between them. The CDR3 loop spans 13 amino acids. Germline V gene data show CDR1 as LNHDA and CDR2 as SQIVND (reference sequence). CDR3 in amino acids: CASTLTLNTEAFF. The CDR3, as DNA: TGTGCCAGTACCCTGACACTGAACACTGAAGCTTTCTTT.

J is TRBJ2-7 and V is TRBV4-1; TRBD1 agrees at 8 bases. The germline gives CDR1 MGHRA, CDR2 YSYEKL. With V trimmed by 1 base and J by 1 base, 3 bases remained unmatched. This CDR3 has 15 amino acids. The CDR3 DNA is TGCGCCAGCAGCCAAGGGACAGGGATTTCCTACGAGCAGTACTTC. Its protein is CASSQGTGISYEQYF.